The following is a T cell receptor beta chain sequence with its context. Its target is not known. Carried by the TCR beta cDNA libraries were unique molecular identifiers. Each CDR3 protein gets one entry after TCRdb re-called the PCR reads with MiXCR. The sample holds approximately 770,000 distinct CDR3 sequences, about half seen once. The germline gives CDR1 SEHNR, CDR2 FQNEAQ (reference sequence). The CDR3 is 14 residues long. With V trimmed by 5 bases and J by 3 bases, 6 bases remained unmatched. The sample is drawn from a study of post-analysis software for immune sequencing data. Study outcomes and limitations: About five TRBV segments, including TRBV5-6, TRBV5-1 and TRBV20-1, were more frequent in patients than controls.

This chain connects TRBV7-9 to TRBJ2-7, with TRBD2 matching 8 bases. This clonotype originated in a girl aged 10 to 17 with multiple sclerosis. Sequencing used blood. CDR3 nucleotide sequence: TGTGCCAGCAGCGGGCGAGCGGGAGTCTACGAGCAGTACTTC. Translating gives CASSGRAGVYEQYF.